Listed below are T cell receptor beta chains from one sample, sequenced in a study of blood T cell repertoires in COVID-19. Clones were sequenced by immunoSEQ multiplex PCR, and TCRdb holds only the in-frame ones, with some missing. Seen here are about 160,000 clones, around 82% observed once, and the top ten hold 7%. The specimen sequenced was peripheral blood. All receptors come from a woman in her forties with COVID-19, enrolled during active disease. The CDR3 runs from the conserved cysteine through the conserved F or W. Fields, in order: clone size, D gene, V gene, J gene, CDR3 DNA, CDR3 protein. D genes are given only for firm matches. Size is stated for part of the rows, as once, few or many counts, or as a class when the clone is expanded.

size: once
D: TRBD2
V: TRBV6-5
J: TRBJ2-2
DNA: TGTGCCAGCCTTAAACCGGGACTAGGGGCCGGGGAGCTGTTTTTT
CDR3: CASLKPGLGAGELFF

size: -
D: TRBD1
V: TRBV14
J: TRBJ1-2
DNA: TGTGCCAGCAGACAAGCCCTCGACAGGGTGAAAAGGAATGGCTACACCTTC
CDR3: CASRQALDRVKRNGYTF

size: -
D: -
V: TRBV3-1/TRBV3-2
J: TRBJ2-4
DNA: TGTGCCAGCAGCCAAGAAGGAGTTTTGAGGAACATTCAGTACTTC
CDR3: CASSQEGVLRNIQYF

size: -
D: TRBD1
V: TRBV28
J: TRBJ2-1
DNA: TGTGCCAGCAGTTCCCCCGGGACAGGGTCGGATGAGCAGTTCTTC
CDR3: CASSSPGTGSDEQFF

size: -
D: -
V: TRBV30
J: TRBJ2-2
DNA: TGTGCCTGGAGTCCGGGACTCCGAAACACCGGGGAGCTGTTTTTT
CDR3: CAWSPGLRNTGELFF

size: -
D: TRBD1
V: TRBV14
J: TRBJ1-6
DNA: TGTGCCAGCAGCCGACAGACAGGGGGGAATTCACCCCTCCACTTT
CDR3: CASSRQTGGNSPLHF

size: few
D: -
V: TRBV2
J: TRBJ1-1
DNA: TGTGCCAGCAGTTCATACAGGGTGCCTGAAGCTTTCTTT
CDR3: CASSSYRVPEAFF

size: once
D: -
V: TRBV13
J: TRBJ1-2
DNA: TGTGCCAGCAGCCTAGACAGAGCTAACTATGGCTACACCTTC
CDR3: CASSLDRANYGYTF

size: -
D: TRBD1
V: TRBV7-6
J: TRBJ2-2
DNA: TGTGCCAGCAGCTTCAGGGGGTGGGACACCGGGGAGCTGTTTTTT
CDR3: CASSFRGWDTGELFF

size: once
D: -
V: TRBV28
J: TRBJ2-7
DNA: TGTGCGCCCAATCTAGCGCGCTCCTACGAGCAGTACTTC
CDR3: CAPNLARSYEQYF

size: -
D: -
V: TRBV5-8
J: TRBJ1-2
DNA: TGTGCCAGCAGCTCTGACAGGCTGTCGGGTTATGGCTACACCTTC
CDR3: CASSSDRLSGYGYTF

size: -
D: -
V: TRBV2
J: TRBJ1-1
DNA: TGTGCCAGCAGCTCGGGGGAAAACACTGAAGCTTTCTTT
CDR3: CASSSGENTEAFF

size: -
D: -
V: TRBV6-6
J: TRBJ1-5
DNA: TGTGCCAGCAGTTACTCGATAGTCAGGCAGCCCCAGCATTTT
CDR3: CASSYSIVRQPQHF

size: -
D: TRBD2
V: TRBV7-9
J: TRBJ2-2
DNA: TGTGCCAGCAGCTTATCTGCGGGAGTTAAGACCGGGGAGCTGTTTTTT
CDR3: CASSLSAGVKTGELFF

size: -
D: TRBD1
V: TRBV7-7
J: TRBJ2-5
DNA: TGTGCTAGCAGCCTTTCTGGGACAGCCTCGCAAGAGACCCAGTACTTC
CDR3: CASSLSGTASQETQYF

size: -
D: -
V: TRBV28
J: TRBJ1-5
DNA: TGTGCCAGCAGACCCCAGTATAGCAATCAGCCCCAGCATTTT
CDR3: CASRPQYSNQPQHF

size: -
D: TRBD2
V: TRBV27
J: TRBJ2-5
DNA: TGTGCCAGCAGTTTCTGGGCGGGGGAAGAGACCCAGTACTTC
CDR3: CASSFWAGEETQYF

size: -
D: -
V: TRBV18
J: TRBJ2-2
DNA: TGTGCCAGCTCACCCGGGGAGTTGAACACCGGGGAGCTGTTTTTT
CDR3: CASSPGELNTGELFF

size: once
D: -
V: TRBV7-3
J: TRBJ2-2
DNA: TGTGCCAGCAGCCCCTACCGTACCGGGGAGCTGTTTTTT
CDR3: CASSPYRTGELFF

size: -
D: TRBD2
V: TRBV3-1/TRBV3-2
J: TRBJ2-3
DNA: TGTGCCAGCAGCCAAGTTGCGGGAGGGTTTACGCAGTATTTT
CDR3: CASSQVAGGFTQYF

size: -
D: TRBD2
V: TRBV5-4
J: TRBJ2-1
DNA: TGTGCCAGCAGCTTGGGGACTAGCGGGACTCGATACAATGAGCAGTTCTTC
CDR3: CASSLGTSGTRYNEQFF

size: -
D: TRBD2
V: TRBV25-1
J: TRBJ2-5
DNA: TGTGCCAGCAATGGAGTTTTGGGACTAGCACAAGAGACCCAGTACTTC
CDR3: CASNGVLGLAQETQYF

size: -
D: -
V: TRBV13
J: TRBJ1-1
DNA: TGTGCCAGCAGCTTGGCGGTCGTCTCGTCCGAAGCTTTCTTT
CDR3: CASSLAVVSSEAFF

size: few
D: TRBD1
V: TRBV5-1
J: TRBJ1-4
DNA: TGCGCCAGCAGCTTGTCCGGGACAGGGGGTGAAAAACTGTTTTTT
CDR3: CASSLSGTGGEKLFF

size: -
D: TRBD1
V: TRBV4-1
J: TRBJ1-6
DNA: TGCGCCAGCAGCCCGGACAGGATCGGCGATAATTCACCCCTCCACTTT
CDR3: CASSPDRIGDNSPLHF

size: once
D: -
V: TRBV7-9
J: TRBJ1-1
DNA: TGTGCCAGCAGCCCAGTGGGGGGGGATGTCACTGAAGCTTTCTTT
CDR3: CASSPVGGDVTEAFF

size: -
D: TRBD2
V: TRBV6-5
J: TRBJ2-1
DNA: TGTGCCACCTCGGGACTAGCGGATTACAATGAGCAGTTCTTC
CDR3: CATSGLADYNEQFF

size: -
D: TRBD2
V: TRBV4-1
J: TRBJ2-1
DNA: TGCGCCAGCAGCCAAGTATGGGGCGGGAGGATCTACAATGAGCAGTTCTTC
CDR3: CASSQVWGGRIYNEQFF

size: -
D: TRBD2
V: TRBV7-6
J: TRBJ2-3
DNA: TGTGCCAGCAGCCGGGGACTAGCGGGGGGTAGCACAGATACGCAGTATTTT
CDR3: CASSRGLAGGSTDTQYF

size: -
D: -
V: TRBV27
J: TRBJ1-1
DNA: TGTGCCAGCAGTATGGACACGGGCTTTGAAGCTTTCTTT
CDR3: CASSMDTGFEAFF

size: -
D: -
V: TRBV6-2/TRBV6-3
J: TRBJ2-3
DNA: TGTGCCAGCAGTCTACTAGCATCCCCCACAGATACGCAGTATTTT
CDR3: CASSLLASPTDTQYF

size: -
D: -
V: TRBV6-4
J: TRBJ2-2
DNA: TGTGCCAGCAGTGACTCCTCCACCGGGGAGCTGTTTTTT
CDR3: CASSDSSTGELFF

size: -
D: TRBD1
V: TRBV2
J: TRBJ1-2
DNA: TGTGCCGCCGGGACAGGGGGCAGCTATGGCTACACCTTC
CDR3: CAAGTGGSYGYTF

size: few
D: -
V: TRBV7-8
J: TRBJ1-1
DNA: TGTGCCAGCAGCTTAGCGCGGAAGAACACTGAAGCTTTCTTT
CDR3: CASSLARKNTEAFF

size: -
D: TRBD2
V: TRBV9
J: TRBJ2-7
DNA: TGTGCCAGCAGCGCAACTAGCGGAAGCTCCTACGAGCAGTACTTC
CDR3: CASSATSGSSYEQYF

size: -
D: -
V: TRBV13
J: TRBJ2-1
DNA: TGTGCCAGCAGCACTCAGGGTAGAGGATACAATGAGCAGTTCTTC
CDR3: CASSTQGRGYNEQFF

size: -
D: -
V: TRBV5-5
J: TRBJ1-6
DNA: TGTGCCAGCAGCTTACTCGGGACTGCCCAATCACCCCTCCACTTT
CDR3: CASSLLGTAQSPLHF

size: -
D: -
V: TRBV2
J: TRBJ2-3
DNA: TGTGCCACCGGTTTGACAGATACGCAGTATTTT
CDR3: CATGLTDTQYF

size: -
D: -
V: TRBV19
J: TRBJ1-1
DNA: TGTGCCAGTACAACGACAGGGAACACTGAAGCTTTCTTT
CDR3: CASTTTGNTEAFF

size: -
D: -
V: TRBV4-1
J: TRBJ2-5
DNA: TGCGCCAGCAGCCAACTTACTAGCAGTTGGGAGACCCAGTACTTC
CDR3: CASSQLTSSWETQYF